This TCR beta chain is drawn from a study of T cells in Graves' hyperthyroidism and ophthalmopathy. Overall study context: Initial diagnosis, before any treatment, was when peripheral blood was collected. Study findings and constraints: Ophthalmopathy onset followed model prediction by a median approximately 7 months.

The CDR3 is 17 amino acids. Germline CDR1 MDHEN, CDR2 SYDVKM. V lost 6 bases and J 0 bases, leaving 18 bases between the germline ends. This clonotype was recorded at least ten times. Its antigen is as yet unknown. TCR beta CDR3 regions were amplified from RNA transcripts. The HTBI primer set served for first-round RT-PCR of the TCR CDR3. TCRdb processed the multiplex PCR reads anew with MiXCR; each CDR3 protein has one entry. This table holds some 740,000 distinct CDR3 sequences, 11% to 15% found once. The specimen was blood. This receptor was taken from a young woman with Graves' hyperthyroidism. J is TRBJ2-1 and V is TRBV28; the D is unclear. The CDR3 reads CASSSRGISSSYNEQFF. Written as DNA, the CDR3 is TGTGCCAGCAGCTCCCGAGGCATCTCGAGCTCCTACAATGAGCAGTTCTTC.